A single T cell receptor beta chain is shown here with its context. Isolation of the CD4+ and CD8+ populations was accomplished via positive magnetic bead selection, with purity assessed by flow cytometry. Sequencing was performed with immunoSEQ multiplex PCR; in TCRdb, only in-frame clones are kept and a portion is missing. The sample lists fewer than 15,000 clones, 80% to 95% occurring once. The sample is drawn from a study of somatic mutations in cytotoxic T cells in rheumatoid arthritis. The receptor was derived from a man aged 70-80 years with rheumatoid arthritis. Sequencing used CD4+ T cells sorted from blood.

In nucleotides, the CDR3 is TGTGCCAGCAGCTACGGGACAGAAAATTCACCCCTCCACTTT. Encoded protein: CASSYGTENSPLHF. The J gene is TRBJ1-6, the V gene TRBV6-5, with 7 bases fitting TRBD1. Germline assignment: CDR1 MNHEY and CDR2 SVGAGI. The CDR3 is made up of 14 amino acids. Losses at the gene ends were 6 bases for V and 7 bases for J; bases not matched to a gene: 6.